Described below is a single TCR beta chain sequence and its context. What it binds is unknown. The data belong to a study of T cells expressing NK-cell markers. Study as a whole: Researchers got TCR beta repertoires out of sorted CD3+CD56+NKG2C+, CD3+CD56+NKG2C- and CD3+CD56-NKG2C+ T cells. Of eight sequenced donors, seven were HCMV-seropositive and one HCMV-seronegative.

Libraries used 5'RACE template switching adding universal primer site and UMIs. TCRdb reworked the 5' RACE reads into one entry per CDR3 protein, no DNA. This sample's table reports about 21,000 distinct CDR3 sequences. Study results and limitations: The CD3+CD56-NKG2C+ fraction was also led by these clonotypes in a few donors.

The sequence was collected from a man aged 18-69 years in good health. Input material: blood T cells: a sorted CD56 or NKG2C T cell subset, CD4+ or CD8+ T cells, or bulk PBMC T cells (not recorded which).

CDR3 in amino acids: CATSAAYQETQYF. The chain employs TRBV24-1 and TRBJ2-5. Germline loops: CDR1 KGHDR, CDR2 SFDVKD. This CDR3 region has 13 residues.